This T cell receptor beta chain was profiled in a study of CD8 T cells in Susac syndrome. Findings and limits, study-wide: That the number of individuals in its TCR sequencing and HLA analysis was relatively small was acknowledged by the study.

An input of about 0.45 to 1 ug of RNA was subjected to reverse transcription using random hexamers. Multiplex immunoSEQ PCR targeted 54 Vbeta and 13 Jbeta TCR beta segments. One entry per CDR3 protein results from TCRdb running MiXCR on the immunoSEQ multiplex PCR reads. The sample records roughly 160,000 distinct CDR3 sequences, around 94% being singletons. As regards this clonotype: The antigen remains unidentified.

The sequenced target, TCR beta, came from blood CD8+ and CD4+ T cells. Controls were healthy donors chosen to match patients in age and sex. Trimming removed 3 bases at V and 0 bases at J, with 5 bases between. CDR3 length: 12 residues. Germline values: CDR1 DFQATT, CDR2 SNEGSKA (reference sequence). The chain employs TRBV20-1 and TRBJ2-5; D not certain. This receptor was obtained from a human donor in good health. The sample taken for sequencing was CD4+ T cells from PBMCs. CDR3 sequence reads: CSARGDQETQYF. The CDR3 coding sequence is TGCAGTGCTAGGGGCGACCAAGAGACCCAGTACTTC.